This paragraph reports one T cell receptor beta chain. In the study's own analysis: The authors estimated nucleated cell counts from reference gene primer amplification. Some clones are missing from TCRdb's copy, which holds only in-frame ones; the method was immunoSEQ multiplex PCR. The V and J calls and clone size were taken over from that table, and D and trimming were inferred from the DNA. The table records approximately 110,000 clones, around 88% of them present only once. This specimen belongs to a study of blood T cell repertoires in COVID-19. Study information: COVID-19 samples from acute and convalescent phases originated in the United States, Italy and Spain.

The CDR3 is made up of 17 amino acids. With 4 bases removed from V and 0 bases from J, the gap between germline ends came to 18 bases. Germline V CDR1 and CDR2: MGHDK, SYGVNS. The chain employs TRBV25-1 and TRBJ1-2; weak D call: TRBD1 (5 bases). The sequence derives from a woman between 50 and 59 years old with active or convalescent COVID-19. The sequencing input was peripheral blood. CDR3 residues: CASSGQPYDRPNYGYTF. The CDR3 DNA reads as TGTGCCAGCAGTGGCCAACCCTACGACAGACCTAACTATGGCTACACCTTC.